These 19 T cell receptor beta chains originate from one sample sequenced in a study of cytomegalovirus exposure and HLA in healthy donors (dated by TCRdb to the late 2010s). Libraries were prepared through the immunoSEQ multiplex PCR assay. A mixture of 60 forward primers for TCR Vbeta segments and 13 reverse primers for TCR Jbeta segments was used in the multiplex PCR. The table comes from immuneACCESS by way of TCRdb, which keeps in-frame sequences with V and J called. Part of the clones is missing from these tables; in studies checked, under half for an unresolved V gene and the rest for unknown reasons. The sample has 100,000 to 150,000 clones on record, approximately 70% of them singletons. Less than 2% of the sample belongs to the ten largest clones. Sequenced: PBMCs. All receptors come from a man younger than 35 in good health and CMV-seronegative.

This clone was picked up one time. The chain combines TRBV7-9 with TRBJ1-2; no definite D call. CDR1 is SEHNR and CDR2 is FQNEAQ in the germline V gene (reference sequence). This CDR3 contains 14 residues. V dropped 5 bases and J dropped 4 bases, with 14 bases sitting between them. The CDR3 region has the DNA TGTGCCAGCAGCCCCCTGACAACTTCCTATGGCTACACCTTC. Translation: CASSPLTTSYGYTF. The full variable domain, with the rest looked up from reference TRBV7-9 and TRBJ1-2, is DTGVSQNPRHKITKRGQNVTFRCDPISEHNRLYWYRQTLGQGPEFLTYFQNEAQLEKSRLLSDRFSAERPKGSFSTLEIQRTEQGDSAMYLCASSPLTTSYGYTFGSGTRLTVV.

The chain couples TRBV27 to TRBJ1-2, with D uncertain. Per the germline V gene, CDR1 is MNHEY and CDR2 is SMNVEV (reference sequence). V lost 4 bases and J 4 bases, leaving 16 bases between the germline ends. The CDR3 consists of 15 residues. The CDR3 sequence: CASSYRTGSGYGYTF. CDR3 in DNA: TGTGCCAGCAGTTACCGGACGGGGTCGGGCTATGGCTACACCTTC.

V is TRBV11-2 and J is TRBJ2-3; 11 bases align to TRBD2. Germline V gene lookup returns CDR1 SGHAT and CDR2 FQNNGV. The V segment lost 1 base and the J segment 1 base; nucleotides outside the gene matches: 4. The CDR3 loop spans 17 amino acids. The CDR3 here is CASSLVLAGVGTDTQYF. In DNA, the CDR3 is TGTGCCAGCAGCTTAGTACTAGCGGGAGTGGGCACAGATACGCAGTATTTT.

The chain employs TRBV27 and TRBJ1-3; D unresolved. The CDR3 spans 13 residues. Trimming cost V 3 bases and J 2 bases, with 5 bases left between them. Looked up from germline, CDR1 is MNHEY and CDR2 is SMNVEV (reference sequence). CDR3 DNA: TGTGCCAGCAGTTTCCTAGCTGGAAACACCATATATTTT. This codes for CASSFLAGNTIYF.

The chain uses TRBV5-1 and TRBJ2-5; 8 nucleotides agree with TRBD2. V dropped 3 bases and J dropped 5; count of bases not matched to a gene: 6. CDR3 length: 14 residues. Germline CDR1 and CDR2: SGHRS and YFSETQ. The CDR3: CASSSAGGYETQYF. In DNA form, the CDR3 reads TGCGCCAGCAGCTCGGCGGGGGGCTATGAGACCCAGTACTTC.

As for this clone: Its ends do not fully match the called genes, so a read error is possible. Other DNA sequences in this sample translate to the same CDR3. The CDR3 reads CASSFTGTGNGYTF. The CDR3 DNA follows: TGTGCTAGCAGTTTCACCGGGACAGGGAATGGCTACACCTTC. The rearrangement joins TRBV27 to TRBJ1-2; the match to TRBD1 covers 9 bases. This CDR3 has 14 residues. The V gene's germline CDR1 is MNHEY and CDR2 SMNVEV (reference sequence).

There are a few counts of this clone. The V gene is TRBV5-1, the J gene TRBJ2-2; 7 bases map to TRBD2. V dropped 1 base and J dropped 5; count of bases not matched to a gene: 11. The length of the CDR3 is 17 residues. The germline V gene has CDR1 SGHRS and CDR2 YFSETQ. CDR3 bases: TGCGCCAGCAGCTTGAGAGGGAGGGGCGAAACGACCGGGGAGCTGTTTTTT. Amino acids: CASSLRGRGETTGELFF.

V usage is TRBV19 and J usage is TRBJ1-5; D not resolved. Germline V gene lookup returns CDR1 LNHDA and CDR2 SQIVND (reference sequence). CDR3 length equals 13 residues. V gave up 8 bases and J gave up 0 bases, with 8 bases separating them. The CDR3 spells CASGSYSNQPQHF. The CDR3 nucleotides read TGTGCCAGTGGCTCTTATAGCAATCAGCCCCAGCATTTT. The full variable domain, its missing parts supplied by reference TRBV19 and TRBJ1-5, is DGGITQSPKYLFRKEGQNVTLSCEQNLNHDAMYWYRQDPGQGLRLIYYSQIVNDFQKGDIAEGYSVSREKKESFPLTVTSAQKNPTAFYLCASGSYSNQPQHFGDGTRLSIL.

V is TRBV30 and J is TRBJ2-3; tentatively, D is TRBD2 (5 bases). The CDR3 consists of 13 residues. V shed 0 bases and J shed 4 bases, with 8 bases lying between them. Germline lookup yields CDR1 GTSNPN and CDR2 SVGIG (reference sequence). The CDR3 region has the DNA TGTGCCTGGAGTGTAAGAGCGGCAGATACGCAGTATTTT. Its protein is CAWSVRAADTQYF.

The chain couples TRBV30 to TRBJ2-7; D is uncertain. The CDR3 length is 12 residues. From germline, CDR1 is GTSNPN and CDR2 SVGIG (reference sequence). V shed 0 bases and J shed 9 bases, with 12 bases lying between them. This CDR3 is CAWSVQLPGQYF. The CDR3 DNA reads as TGTGCCTGGAGTGTACAGCTCCCAGGGCAGTACTTC.

This chain connects TRBV2 to TRBJ1-1; tentative D call: TRBD1 (6 bases). Germline V CDR1 and CDR2: SNHLY, FYNNEI. This CDR3 region has 12 residues. The germline V and J ends were trimmed by 7 bases and 11 bases, with 17 bases remaining between them. CDR3: CASNPEGGGAFF. DNA of the CDR3: TGTGCCAGCAACCCGGAGGGAGGGGGGGCTTTCTTT. The full variable domain, its missing parts supplied by reference TRBV2 and TRBJ1-1, is EPEVTQTPSHQVTQMGQEVILRCVPISNHLYFYWYRQILGQKVEFLVSFYNNEISEKSEIFDDQFSVERPDGSNFTLKIRSTKLEDSAMYFCASNPEGGGAFFGQGTRLTVV.

The gene calls are TRBV30 and TRBJ2-1; TRBD1 might be the D (6 bases). The CDR3 spans 14 residues. The germline V gene encodes CDR1 GTSNPN and CDR2 SVGIG (reference sequence). V lost 8 bases and J 1 base, leaving 15 bases between the germline ends. Here the CDR3 DNA reads TGTGCCCGCCGGGACACCCATTCCTACAATGAGCAGTTCTTC. Translated, it gives CARRDTHSYNEQFF.

The chain is built from TRBV6-1 and TRBJ2-1; TRBD2 aligns across 13 bases. Per the germline V gene, CDR1 is MNHNS and CDR2 is SASEGT. After removal of 5 bases from V and 6 bases from J, the junction contained 4 bases not matched to a gene. This CDR3 is 15 amino acids long. The CDR3 protein is CASSLGTSGVNEQFF. CDR3 bases: TGTGCCAGCAGTCTAGGGACTAGCGGGGTCAATGAGCAGTTCTTC.

The rearrangement joins TRBV28 to TRBJ2-7; TRBD2 might be the D (7 bases). Germline values: CDR1 MDHEN, CDR2 SYDVKM. This CDR3 is built from 12 residues. Trimming cost V 5 bases and J 4 bases, with 9 bases left between them. DNA for the CDR3: TGTGCCAGCAGTGGGGGGGCGTACGAGCAGTACTTC. Its protein product is CASSGGAYEQYF. Full variable domain (outside the CDR3, taken from reference TRBV28 and TRBJ2-7): DVKVTQSSRYLVKRTGEKVFLECVQDMDHENMFWYRQDPGLGLRLIYFSYDVKMKEKGDIPEGYSVSREKKERFSLILESASTNQTSMYLCASSGGAYEQYFGPGTRLTVT.

This clone has just a few counts. The chain links TRBV19 to TRBJ2-1, with D maybe TRBD2 (5 bases). The CDR3 extends over 15 amino acids. Germline V gives CDR1 LNHDA, CDR2 SQIVND (reference sequence). Trimming removed 2 bases from V and 4 bases from J, with 12 bases in between. The CDR3 DNA follows: TGTGCCAGTAGTATATTACCCTCGGGATACAATGAGCAGTTCTTC. This gives the protein CASSILPSGYNEQFF.

The genes are TRBV30 and TRBJ1-4; tentative D call: TRBD1 (5 bases). Trimming took off 3 bases at V and 8 bases at J, with 10 bases between the two ends. Looked up from germline, CDR1 is GTSNPN and CDR2 is SVGIG (reference sequence). The CDR3 consists of 12 residues. CDR3 in DNA: TGTGCCTGGAGCATAAAGGGGGAAAAACTGTTTTTT. This encodes CAWSIKGEKLFF.

The genes are TRBV7-8 and TRBJ2-5, with D tentatively TRBD1 (6 bases). The CDR3 spans 13 residues. Germline-derived CDR1 and CDR2 are SGHVS and FQNEAQ. V was trimmed by 2 bases and J by 5 bases, leaving 9 bases between them. The CDR3 loop reads CASSLLRGETQYF. The CDR3 DNA is TGTGCCAGCAGCTTACTTAGGGGGGAGACCCAGTACTTC.

The chain couples TRBV19 to TRBJ2-1; TRBD2 is a possible D gene (5 bases). This CDR3 spans 12 amino acids. V was shortened by 10 bases and J by 8 bases, with 15 bases between the two germline ends. Germline V gene lookup returns CDR1 LNHDA and CDR2 SQIVND (reference sequence). The CDR3 DNA reads TGTGCCACGAATCGGGGTGTCGATGAGCAGTTCTTC. It codes for CATNRGVDEQFF.

The J gene is TRBJ2-7, the V gene TRBV18; 9 nucleotides align to TRBD1. Germline values: CDR1 KGHSH, CDR2 LQKENI. CDR3 length equals 14 residues. V lost 5 bases and J lost 2; bases outside the gene matches: 4. The CDR3 sequence is CASSTRDRAYEQYF. The CDR3 nucleotides read TGTGCCAGCTCAACGCGGGACAGGGCCTACGAGCAGTACTTC.